This TCR beta chain was found in a study of siplizumab effects on memory and regulatory T cells. About this clone itself: Its cognate antigen is unknown.

Here immunoSEQ multiplex PCR was the method, and the copy in TCRdb shows in-frame clones only, minus some. The sample holds more than 85,000 clones, 94% seen once. Study findings and constraints: An assignable phenotype, naive or memory, was missing from roughly 80-95% of proliferating CD4+ or CD8+ clones. Alloreactive sequences traceable to unstimulated CD4+ memory cells were significantly reduced by siplizumab. Left unconfirmed was the suppressive function of proliferating Tregs from siplizumab cultures. To unstimulated subsets, only a minor fraction of alloreactive clones could be mapped.

Germline loops: CDR1 SGHRS, CDR2 YFSETQ. The J segment lost 7 bases and the V segment lost 0 bases, leaving 7 bases of the junction unmatched. This CDR3 region has 16 residues. This chain joins TRBV5-1 and TRBJ2-1; 10 nucleotides match TRBD2. Sample: Tregs sorted from blood. The clonotype comes from a human donor in good health. The DNA for the CDR3 is TGCGCCAGCAGCTTGGGGGCTAGCGGGAGCGGGAATGAGCAGTTCTTC. Encoded protein: CASSLGASGSGNEQFF.